A single sample is the source of the 23 T cell receptor beta chains below, sequenced in a study of neurological immune-mediated disorders. TCRdb re-analysed the 5' RACE reads in MiXCR, keeping a single row per CDR3 protein. The sample contains around 28,000 distinct CDR3 sequences, about 2.6% of which appear only once. Sequenced material: PBMCs. The receptors were gathered from a woman between 50 and 59 years old with multiple sclerosis.

The sample holds many counts of this clonotype. The chain is built from TRBV10-3 and TRBJ2-7, with a possible D match to TRBD2 (5 bases). Germline lookup yields CDR1 ENHRY and CDR2 SYGVKD. Trimming stripped 2 bases from V and 2 bases from J, with 10 bases between. The CDR3 has 14 amino acids. The CDR3: CAISEAPTTYEQYF. In DNA, the CDR3 is TGTGCCATCAGTGAGGCCCCGACTACCTACGAGCAGTACTTC.

This clonotype was recorded at least ten times. The chain couples TRBV5-1 to TRBJ1-2; 10 bases are shared with TRBD1. CDR1 and CDR2 from the germline V gene are SGHRS and YFSETQ. V shed 4 bases and J 3 bases; nucleotides not matched to a gene: 3. The CDR3 totals 14 residues. CDR3 sequence (DNA): TGCGCCAGCAGCAAGACAGGGGGCGACTATGGCTACACCTTC. It is translated as CASSKTGGDYGYTF.

Judged by abundance, this clonotype is medium-sized. This chain connects TRBV5-1 to TRBJ2-5; 9 positions agree with TRBD1. V shed 4 bases, J shed 1 base, and the junction held 5 bases outside the gene matches. The CDR3 consists of 15 residues. CDR1 SGHRS and CDR2 YFSETQ come from the germline V gene. CDR3 region: CASSMDRGLQETQYF. The CDR3 region has the DNA TGCGCCAGCAGCATGGACAGGGGCCTCCAAGAGACCCAGTACTTC.

The sample holds many counts of this clonotype. The chain joins TRBV20-1 to TRBJ2-1; 9 nucleotides align to TRBD2. Germline V gene sequence: CDR1 DFQATT, CDR2 SNEGSKA (reference sequence). This CDR3 region has 14 residues. The junction had 7 bases not matched to a gene; V was cut back by 3 bases and J by 7 bases. CDR3 nucleotide sequence: TGCAGTGCTAGTCTGGGCGGGAGGGTTAATGAGCAGTTCTTC. Translated: CSASLGGRVNEQFF.

The table lists this clonotype with many counts. This chain connects TRBV7-2 to TRBJ2-1; 9 bases agree with TRBD2. The CDR3 length is 14 residues. Germline V lookup: CDR1 SGHTA, CDR2 FQGNSA. The V segment lost 5 bases and the J segment 9 bases; nucleotides outside the gene matches: 8. The CDR3 sequence: CASSISGSKSEQFF. The CDR3 DNA reads as TGTGCCAGCAGCATTAGCGGGAGTAAGAGTGAGCAGTTCTTC. The full variable domain, rest sourced from reference TRBV7-2 and TRBJ2-1, is GAGVSQSPSNKVTEKGKDVELRCDPISGHTALYWYRQSLGQGLEFLIYFQGNSAPDKSGLPSDRFSAERTGGSVSTLTIQRTQQEDSAVYLCASSISGSKSEQFFGPGTRLTVL.

In its sample, this clonotype was seen many times. The chain joins TRBV20-1 to TRBJ2-5, with 9 bases lining up with TRBD2. This CDR3 comprises 12 residues. Trimming removed 5 bases from V and 4 bases from J; junction bases left unmatched: 2. CDR1 and CDR2 (germline): DFQATT, SNEGSKA (reference sequence). CDR3 in DNA: TGCAGTGCTCGGACTAGCGCAGAGACCCAGTACTTC. Translation gives CSARTSAETQYF.

This clonotype was found many times. The chain couples TRBV6-2 or TRBV6-3 to TRBJ1-1; TRBD1 is a possible D gene (5 bases). Germline V gives CDR1 MNHEY, CDR2 SVGEGT. The CDR3 spans 13 residues. V lost 7 bases to trimming and J lost 0 bases, with 9 bases between them. The CDR3 DNA reads as TGTGCCAGCAATTGGGGGGTGAACACTGAAGCTTTCTTT. It yields the protein CASNWGVNTEAFF.

This clonotype occurred many times. The gene calls are TRBV20-1 and TRBJ2-5; D is tentatively TRBD1 or TRBD2 (6 bases each). Trimming removed 5 bases at V and 3 bases at J, with 13 bases between. The CDR3 is made up of 13 amino acids. The germline gives CDR1 DFQATT, CDR2 SNEGSKA (reference sequence). Here the CDR3 reads CSAGGGGKETQYF. The CDR3, as DNA: TGCAGTGCTGGTGGGGGCGGGAAAGAGACCCAGTACTTC.

This clonotype was counted ten times or more. The chain combines TRBV7-3 with TRBJ2-1, with a possible D match to TRBD1 (6 bases). This CDR3 has 16 residues. Germline values: CDR1 SGHTA, CDR2 FQGTGA. Trimming cost V 1 base and J 9 bases, with 19 bases left between them. The CDR3 nucleotides are TGTGCCAGCAGCTTAAACCCAACGCAGGGGCGCCGTGAGCAGTTCTTC. Translating it yields CASSLNPTQGRREQFF.

This clonotype has at least ten counts. This sequence joins TRBV5-1 and TRBJ1-1; TRBD1 matches 9 bases. Unmatched junction bases numbered 4, after V lost 3 bases and J lost 1 base. CDR3 size: 15 residues. Germline values: CDR1 SGHRS, CDR2 YFSETQ. CDR3 DNA: TGCGCCAGCAGCTCCAACAGGGGGCAGAACACTGAAGCTTTCTTT. It translates to CASSSNRGQNTEAFF.

This clonotype appeared many times. The genes are TRBV20-1 and TRBJ2-2, with 7 bases identical to TRBD2. J lost 0 bases, V lost 0 bases, and 4 bases had no gene match. CDR1 and CDR2 (germline): DFQATT, SNEGSKA (reference sequence). The length of the CDR3 is 16 residues. The CDR3 loop is CSARDPAGANTGELFF. The DNA for the CDR3 is TGCAGTGCTAGAGATCCGGCGGGAGCGAACACCGGGGAGCTGTTTTTT.

This clonotype was observed at least ten times. This sequence joins TRBV5-1 and TRBJ2-5; D remains ambiguous. The CDR3 is 12 amino acids. The germline V and J ends were trimmed by 2 bases and 5 bases, with 7 bases remaining between them. CDR1 is SGHRS and CDR2 is YFSETQ in the germline V gene. The CDR3 protein is CASSFRVETQYF. The CDR3 DNA sequence: TGCGCCAGCAGCTTTCGAGTTGAGACCCAGTACTTC. Full variable domain (missing parts from reference TRBV5-1 and TRBJ2-5): KAGVTQTPRYLIKTRGQQVTLSCSPISGHRSVSWYQQTPGQGLQFLFEYFSETQRNKGNFPGRFSGRQFSNSRSEMNVSTLELGDSALYLCASSFRVETQYFGPGTRLLVL.

The rearrangement links TRBV4-3 to TRBJ2-1; TRBD2 agrees at 8 bases. Germline V gene data show CDR1 as LGHNA and CDR2 as YSLEER. This CDR3 has 16 amino acids. V gave up 1 base and J gave up 3 bases; unmatched junction bases: 5. The CDR3 spells CASSQVASGYYNEQFF. CDR3 coding DNA: TGCGCCAGCAGCCAAGTAGCTAGCGGGTACTACAATGAGCAGTTCTTC.

This chain connects TRBV29-1 to TRBJ1-2, with 7 bases that match TRBD1. The CDR3 runs to 13 residues. Germline V lookup: CDR1 SQVTM, CDR2 ANQGSEA. With 3 bases clipped from V and 8 bases from J, the junction kept 9 bases outside the gene matches. CDR3 loop: CSVEGTATRGYTF. DNA of the CDR3: TGCAGCGTTGAGGGGACAGCCACGAGAGGCTACACCTTC. The whole variable domain, filled in from reference TRBV29-1 and TRBJ1-2, reads SAVISQKPSRDICQRGTSLTIQCQVDSQVTMMFWYRQQPGQSLTLIATANQGSEATYESGFVIDKFPISRPNLTFSTLTVSNMSPEDSSIYLCSVEGTATRGYTFGSGTRLTVV.

This clonotype is deemed medium-sized. This sequence joins TRBV20-1 and TRBJ2-3; 11 bases match TRBD2. The V gene's germline CDR1 is DFQATT and CDR2 SNEGSKA (reference sequence). The CDR3 sequence is 16 residues long. Trimming took 1 base from V and 3 from J; bases not matched to a gene: 6. For the CDR3, the DNA is TGCAGTGCTAGAGTAACTAGCGGGAGTATTACAGATACGCAGTATTTT. Residues: CSARVTSGSITDTQYF.

The chain recombines TRBV7-6 with TRBJ2-3, with TRBD1 as a possible D gene (6 bases). There are 14 residues in the CDR3. Germline assignment: CDR1 SGHVS and CDR2 FNYEAQ. V was cut by 5 bases and J by 0 bases, with 9 bases left in between. The CDR3 here is CASSHGQSTDTQYF. CDR3 DNA: TGTGCCAGCAGCCATGGACAGAGCACAGATACGCAGTATTTT.

This clonotype is medium-sized. The chain recombines TRBV20-1 with TRBJ2-7, with D unclear. Looked up from germline, CDR1 is DFQATT and CDR2 is SNEGSKA (reference sequence). The CDR3 runs to 13 residues. With 0 bases removed from V and 0 bases from J, the gap between germline ends came to 6 bases. CDR3 DNA sequence: TGCAGTGCTAGAGAGGCCTACTCCTACGAGCAGTACTTC. Translating gives CSAREAYSYEQYF.

This clonotype was recorded many times. This chain uses TRBV5-1 with TRBJ2-5, with D possibly matching TRBD1 (6 bases). The CDR3 runs to 16 residues. Trimming shortened V by 0 bases and J by 4 bases, and 16 bases separated the two germline ends. Germline loops: CDR1 SGHRS, CDR2 YFSETQ. The CDR3 reads CASSLDTGLSRETQYF. In nucleotides, the CDR3 is TGCGCCAGCAGCTTGGATACAGGGTTATCACGAGAGACCCAGTACTTC.

The table lists this clonotype with a few counts. The chain joins TRBV30 to TRBJ2-1; weak D call: TRBD2 (6 bases). CDR3 length equals 12 residues. Germline CDR1 is GTSNPN and CDR2 is SVGIG (reference sequence). Trimming took off 3 bases at V and 12 bases at J, with 15 bases between the two ends. The CDR3 nucleotides are TGTGCCTGGAGCCTAACCAGGCGGGGGCAGTTCTTC. Translation: CAWSLTRRGQFF.

This clonotype was recorded at least ten times. The chain is built from TRBV20-1 and TRBJ2-5; TRBD2 agrees at 7 bases. This CDR3 is 15 amino acids long. With 0 bases clipped from V and 4 bases from J, the junction kept 8 bases outside the gene matches. Germline V gives CDR1 DFQATT, CDR2 SNEGSKA (reference sequence). The CDR3 DNA sequence: TGCAGTGCTAGAGATATCCGGGGGGTGGGAGAGACCCAGTACTTC. It yields the protein CSARDIRGVGETQYF.

This clonotype occurred a few times. The rearrangement links TRBV7-2 to TRBJ2-5; TRBD2 matches 9 bases. CDR1 is SGHTA and CDR2 is FQGNSA in the germline V gene. The CDR3 is 15 residues long. V was pared by 1 base and J by 7 bases, with 7 bases of the junction left unmatched. The chain's CDR3 is CASSLELAGRGTQYF. The CDR3 DNA follows: TGTGCCAGCAGCTTAGAACTAGCGGGTCGGGGGACCCAGTACTTC.

In this sample, this clonotype turned up many times. The V call is TRBV5-5, the J call TRBJ2-7; a weak D match, TRBD1 (6 bases). The V end lost 3 bases, the J end lost 0 bases, and 13 bases lay between the germline ends. Germline V lookup: CDR1 SGHKS, CDR2 YYEKEE (reference sequence). The CDR3 extends over 15 amino acids. CDR3 bases: TGTGCCAGCAGCTCTGGACAGCCCGGCTCCTACGAGCAGTACTTC. Translated: CASSSGQPGSYEQYF.

This clonotype turned up a few times. The chain is built from TRBV10-3 and TRBJ2-1; 12 bases match TRBD2. Trimming at V came to 6 bases and at J to 3 bases, leaving 3 bases not matched to a gene. This CDR3 has 15 residues. Germline-derived CDR1 and CDR2 are ENHRY and SYGVKD. CDR3 amino acids: CAISPGLAGYNEQFF. In DNA, the CDR3 is TGTGCCATCAGCCCGGGACTAGCGGGCTACAATGAGCAGTTCTTC.